These T cell receptor beta chains were read from a single sample in a study of post-analysis software for immune sequencing data. TCRdb re-called the PCR reads with MiXCR, one entry per CDR3 protein. The data show some 890,000 distinct CDR3 sequences, with about 50% seen just once and approximately 4.2% held by the top ten. The sequenced sample was blood. The receptor set was obtained from a girl aged 5 to 17 with multiple sclerosis. CDR3s include the opening cysteine and the closing phenylalanine or tryptophan. Fields, in order: D gene, CDR3 length, clone size, J gene, V gene, CDR3 protein, CDR3 DNA. D genes are given only for firm matches. Size tells how often a clone was seen (once, few, many) or the class of an expanded clone, and some rows leave it out.

NA | 13 | few | TRBJ2-5 | TRBV6-5 | CASKGPSRETQYF | TGTGCCAGCAAGGGGCCCTCCAGGGAGACCCAGTACTTC
NA | 14 | NA | TRBJ2-2 | TRBV7-9 | CASRERTNTGELFF | TGTGCCAGCCGTGAGCGGACGAACACCGGGGAGCTGTTTTTT
TRBD2 | 13 | NA | TRBJ2-3 | TRBV29-1 | CSVESGTPDTQYF | TGCAGCGTTGAGAGCGGGACCCCAGATACGCAGTATTTT
NA | 14 | few | TRBJ1-2 | TRBV7-9 | CASSLAGQQGGYTF | TGTGCCAGCAGCTTAGCTGGACAGCAAGGGGGCTACACCTTC
NA | 15 | few | TRBJ2-3 | TRBV20-1 | CSARPPGRGVDTQYF | TGCAGTGCTAGGCCACCGGGACGGGGCGTAGATACGCAGTATTTT
NA | 12 | NA | TRBJ1-2 | TRBV7-9 | CASSRAGVGYTF | TGTGCCAGCAGCCGAGCAGGGGTTGGCTACACCTTC
NA | 13 | few | TRBJ2-7 | TRBV10-3 | CAINGGASYEQYF | TGTGCCATCAACGGGGGAGCCTCCTACGAGCAGTACTTC
NA | 12 | few | TRBJ1-5 | TRBV29-1 | CSVEDSNQPQHF | TGCAGCGTTGAAGATAGCAATCAGCCCCAGCATTTT
NA | 14 | few | TRBJ2-7 | TRBV20-1 | CSARGTRSLDEQYF | TGCAGTGCTAGGGGTACCAGGTCCCTGGACGAGCAGTACTTC
TRBD1 | 17 | NA | TRBJ2-3 | TRBV4-1 | CASSQTVLDRVVDTQYF | TGCGCCAGCAGCCAAACGGTGCTGGACAGGGTCGTAGATACGCAGTATTTT
NA | 12 | few | TRBJ2-1 | TRBV9 | CASSVGVNEQFF | TGTGCCAGCAGCGTAGGGGTCAATGAGCAGTTCTTC